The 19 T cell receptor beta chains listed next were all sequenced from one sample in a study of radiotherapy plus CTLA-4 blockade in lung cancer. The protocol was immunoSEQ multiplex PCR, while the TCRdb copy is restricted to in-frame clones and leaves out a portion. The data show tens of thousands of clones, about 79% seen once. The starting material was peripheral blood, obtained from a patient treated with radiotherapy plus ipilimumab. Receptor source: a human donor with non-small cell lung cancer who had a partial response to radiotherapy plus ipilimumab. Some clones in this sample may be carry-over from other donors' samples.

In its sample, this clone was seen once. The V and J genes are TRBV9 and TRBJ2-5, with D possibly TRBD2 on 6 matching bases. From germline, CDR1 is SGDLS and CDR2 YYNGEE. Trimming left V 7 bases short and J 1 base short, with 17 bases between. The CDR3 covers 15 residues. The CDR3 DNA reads TGTGCCAGCGGTAGTAAAGGAGGGAGCCAAGAGACCCAGTACTTC. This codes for CASGSKGGSQETQYF.

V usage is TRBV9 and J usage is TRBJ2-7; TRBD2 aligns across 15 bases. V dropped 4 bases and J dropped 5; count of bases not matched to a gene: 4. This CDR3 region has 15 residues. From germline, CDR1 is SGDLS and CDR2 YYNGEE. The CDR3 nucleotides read TGTGCCAGCAGCTGGACTAGCGGGGGGGTTGACGAGCAGTACTTC. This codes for CASSWTSGGVDEQYF.

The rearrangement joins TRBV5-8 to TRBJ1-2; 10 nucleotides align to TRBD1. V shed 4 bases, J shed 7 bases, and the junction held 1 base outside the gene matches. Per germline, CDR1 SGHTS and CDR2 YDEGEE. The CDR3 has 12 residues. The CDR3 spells CASSRTGGGYTF. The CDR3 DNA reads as TGTGCCAGCAGCCGGACAGGGGGTGGCTACACCTTC.

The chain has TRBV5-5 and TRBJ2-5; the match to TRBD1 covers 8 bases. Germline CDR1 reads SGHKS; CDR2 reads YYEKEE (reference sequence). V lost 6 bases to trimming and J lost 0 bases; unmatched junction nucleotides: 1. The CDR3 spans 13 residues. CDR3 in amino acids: CASNRGNQETQYF. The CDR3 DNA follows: TGTGCCAGCAACAGGGGGAACCAAGAGACCCAGTACTTC.

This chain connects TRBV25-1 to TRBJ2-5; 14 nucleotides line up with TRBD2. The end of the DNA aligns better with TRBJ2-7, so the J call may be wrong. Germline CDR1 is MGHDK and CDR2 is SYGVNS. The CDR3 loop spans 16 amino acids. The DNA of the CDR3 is TGTGCCAGCAGTGAATACGGACTAGCGGGAGGCTACGAGCAGTACTTC. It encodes CASSEYGLAGGYEQYF.

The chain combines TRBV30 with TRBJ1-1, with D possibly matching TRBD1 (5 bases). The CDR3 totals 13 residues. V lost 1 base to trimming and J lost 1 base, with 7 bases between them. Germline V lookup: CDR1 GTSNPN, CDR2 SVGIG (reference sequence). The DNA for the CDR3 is TGTGCCTGGAGTGAGGGGTCGAACACTGAAGCTTTCTTT. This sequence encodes CAWSEGSNTEAFF.

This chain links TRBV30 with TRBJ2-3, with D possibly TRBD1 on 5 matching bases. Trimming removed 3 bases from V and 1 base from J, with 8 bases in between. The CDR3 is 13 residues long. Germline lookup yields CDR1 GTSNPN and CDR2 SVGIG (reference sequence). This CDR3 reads CAWRTRGTDTQYF. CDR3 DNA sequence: TGTGCCTGGAGGACCAGGGGCACAGATACGCAGTATTTT.

CDR3 sequence: CASSLDPAGGREQYF. The DNA of the CDR3 is TGTGCCAGCAGCTTAGATCCAGCGGGGGGGCGAGAGCAGTACTTC. The chain carries TRBV7-2 and TRBJ2-7; 10 bases agree with TRBD2. The junction had 7 bases not matched to a gene; V was cut back by 1 base and J by 7 bases. The CDR3 covers 15 residues. Germline V gene data show CDR1 as SGHTA and CDR2 as FQGNSA.

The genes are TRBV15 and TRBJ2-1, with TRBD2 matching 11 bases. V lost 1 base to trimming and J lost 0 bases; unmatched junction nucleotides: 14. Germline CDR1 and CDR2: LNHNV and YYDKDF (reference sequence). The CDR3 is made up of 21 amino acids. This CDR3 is CATSRGRRLAGLQSSYNEQFF. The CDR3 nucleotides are TGTGCCACCAGCAGAGGACGCAGACTAGCGGGACTACAGAGCTCCTACAATGAGCAGTTCTTC.

The CDR3 loop reads CASRLVLRGRIYTEAFF. CDR3 DNA sequence: TGTGCAAGTCGCTTAGTCTTAAGGGGGCGAATTTACACTGAAGCTTTCTTT. The chain is built from TRBV12-2 and TRBJ1-1; TRBD1 is the table's D call, not checked against the DNA. TRBV12-2 has pseudogene status. This CDR3 spans 17 amino acids.

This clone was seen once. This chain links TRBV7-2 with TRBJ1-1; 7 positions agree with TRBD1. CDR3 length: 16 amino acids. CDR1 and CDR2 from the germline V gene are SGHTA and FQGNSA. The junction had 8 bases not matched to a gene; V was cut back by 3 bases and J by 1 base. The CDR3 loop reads CASSFDRAGANTEAFF. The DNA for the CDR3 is TGTGCCAGCAGCTTTGACAGGGCTGGGGCGAACACTGAAGCTTTCTTT.

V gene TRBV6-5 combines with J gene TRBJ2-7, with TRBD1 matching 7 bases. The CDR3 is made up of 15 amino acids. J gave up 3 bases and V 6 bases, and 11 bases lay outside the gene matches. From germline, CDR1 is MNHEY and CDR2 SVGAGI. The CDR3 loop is CASRKRWQGDYEQYF. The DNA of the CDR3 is TGTGCCAGCAGAAAACGGTGGCAGGGGGACTACGAGCAGTACTTC.

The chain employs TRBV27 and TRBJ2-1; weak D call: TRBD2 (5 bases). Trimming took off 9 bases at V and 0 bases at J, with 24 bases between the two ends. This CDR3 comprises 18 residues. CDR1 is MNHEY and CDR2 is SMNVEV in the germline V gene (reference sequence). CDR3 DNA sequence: TGTGCCAGTTCCCCTAGGGCTAGCCTTACTAGCTCCTACAATGAGCAGTTCTTC. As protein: CASSPRASLTSSYNEQFF.

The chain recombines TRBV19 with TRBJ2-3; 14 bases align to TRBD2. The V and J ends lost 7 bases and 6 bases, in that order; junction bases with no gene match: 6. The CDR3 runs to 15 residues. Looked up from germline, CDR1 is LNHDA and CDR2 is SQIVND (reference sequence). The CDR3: CASKPGLAGDDTQYF. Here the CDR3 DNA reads TGTGCCAGTAAGCCGGGACTAGCGGGAGATGATACGCAGTATTTT.

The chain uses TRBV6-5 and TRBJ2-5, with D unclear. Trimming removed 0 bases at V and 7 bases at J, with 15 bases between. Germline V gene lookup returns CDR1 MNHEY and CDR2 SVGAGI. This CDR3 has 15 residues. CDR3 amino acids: CASSYSTDAPGTQYF. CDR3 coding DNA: TGTGCCAGCAGTTACTCTACCGACGCCCCGGGGACCCAGTACTTC.

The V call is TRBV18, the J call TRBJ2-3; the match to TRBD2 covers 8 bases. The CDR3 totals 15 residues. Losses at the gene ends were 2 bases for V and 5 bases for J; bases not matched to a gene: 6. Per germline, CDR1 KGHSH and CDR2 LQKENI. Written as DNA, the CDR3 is TGTGCCAGCTCACCAAGACGGGGGGGCCTAGATACGCAGTATTTT. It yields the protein CASSPRRGGLDTQYF.

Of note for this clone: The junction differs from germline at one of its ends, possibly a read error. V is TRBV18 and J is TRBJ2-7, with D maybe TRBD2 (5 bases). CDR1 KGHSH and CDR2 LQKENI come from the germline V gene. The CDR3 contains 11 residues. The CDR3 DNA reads TGCAGCTCCGCAAGGGAGTACGAGCAGTACTTC. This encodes CSSAREYEQYF. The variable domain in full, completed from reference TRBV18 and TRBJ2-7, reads NAGVMQNPRHLVRRRGQEARLRCSPMKGHSHVYWYRQLPEEGLKFMVYLQKENIIDESGMPKERFSAEFPKEGPSILRIQQVVRGDSAAYFCSSAREYEQYFGPGTRLTVT.

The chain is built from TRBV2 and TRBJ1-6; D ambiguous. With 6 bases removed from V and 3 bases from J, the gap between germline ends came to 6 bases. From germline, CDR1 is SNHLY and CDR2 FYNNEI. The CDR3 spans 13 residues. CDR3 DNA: TGTGCCAGCAGCACAGACTATAATTCACCCCTCCACTTT. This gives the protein CASSTDYNSPLHF.

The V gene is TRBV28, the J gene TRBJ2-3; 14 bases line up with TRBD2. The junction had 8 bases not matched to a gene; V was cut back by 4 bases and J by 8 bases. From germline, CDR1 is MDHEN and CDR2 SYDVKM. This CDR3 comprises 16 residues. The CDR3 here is CASSSSGTSGRSTQYF. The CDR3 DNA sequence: TGTGCCAGCAGTTCCTCCGGGACTAGCGGGAGATCTACGCAGTATTTT.